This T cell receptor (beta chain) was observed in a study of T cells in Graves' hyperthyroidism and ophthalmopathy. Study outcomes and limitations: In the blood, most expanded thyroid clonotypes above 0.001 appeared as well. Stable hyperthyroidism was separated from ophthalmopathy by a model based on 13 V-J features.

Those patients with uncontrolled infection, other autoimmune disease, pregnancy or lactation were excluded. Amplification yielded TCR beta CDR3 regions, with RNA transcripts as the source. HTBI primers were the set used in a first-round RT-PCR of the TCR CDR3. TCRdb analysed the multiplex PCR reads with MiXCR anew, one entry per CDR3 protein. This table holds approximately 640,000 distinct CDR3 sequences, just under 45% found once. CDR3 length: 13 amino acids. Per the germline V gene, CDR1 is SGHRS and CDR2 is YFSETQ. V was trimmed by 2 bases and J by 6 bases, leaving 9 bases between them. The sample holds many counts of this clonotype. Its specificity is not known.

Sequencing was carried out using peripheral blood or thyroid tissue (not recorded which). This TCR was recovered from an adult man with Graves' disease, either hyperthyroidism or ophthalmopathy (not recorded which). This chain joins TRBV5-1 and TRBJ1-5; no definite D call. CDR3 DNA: TGCGCCAGCAGCTTAATCGGGAGTCAGCCCCAGCATTTT. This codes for CASSLIGSQPQHF.